This TCR beta chain was captured in a study of blood T cell repertoires in COVID-19. Across the study: From T cells, B-cell-depleted T cells, or PBMCs came the material, which was cDNA or gDNA.

Using immunoSEQ multiplex PCR, the repertoire was profiled, and TCRdb retains in-frame clones only, with some absent. The table lists about 220,000 clones, roughly 80% of them singletons. Sequenced input: peripheral blood. The TCR was taken from a woman aged 55-70 years who had recovered from COVID-19.

The CDR3 bases are TGTGCCAGCAGCTCACCGGGACAGGGGTTATCTGGAAACACCATATATTTT. Encoded protein: CASSSPGQGLSGNTIYF. V usage is TRBV9 and J usage is TRBJ1-3, with 10 positions matching TRBD1. This CDR3 has 17 amino acids. After removal of 4 bases from V and 1 base from J, the junction contained 8 bases not matched to a gene. From germline, CDR1 is SGDLS and CDR2 YYNGEE.